A single sample is the source of the 5 T cell receptor beta chains below, sequenced in a study of T cells after yellow fever vaccination. TCRdb processed the 5' RACE reads anew with MiXCR; each CDR3 protein has one entry. The table has about 550,000 distinct CDR3 sequences, less than 20% seen once. The specimen was PBMCs, collected 15 days after the yellow fever booster vaccination. The source is a man between 25 and 39 years old who received the YFV17D yellow fever vaccine.

The gene calls are TRBV20-1 and TRBJ2-1; weak D call: TRBD1 (5 bases). The V and J ends lost 1 base and 12 bases respectively, with 10 bases between them. Germline lookup yields CDR1 DFQATT and CDR2 SNEGSKA (reference sequence). The CDR3 extends over 11 amino acids. CDR3 in amino acids: CSARVGLGQFF. CDR3 DNA: TGCAGTGCTAGAGTGGGGCTAGGGCAGTTCTTC.

The chain uses TRBV4-3 and TRBJ2-7; the D gene is possibly TRBD1 (5 bases). Trimming cost V 0 bases and J 10 bases, with 16 bases left between them. The germline CDR1 and CDR2 sequences are LGHNA and YSLEER. The CDR3 is 14 amino acids. The CDR3 nucleotides read TGCGCCAGCAGCCAAGATCTGGGGCAGCCCCCACAGTACTTC. Amino acids: CASSQDLGQPPQYF.

The chain uses TRBV7-2 and TRBJ2-3; 8 positions agree with TRBD1. Germline CDR1 and CDR2: SGHTA and FQGNSA. V gave up 4 bases and J gave up 2 bases; unmatched junction bases: 11. The length of the CDR3 is 17 residues. DNA of the CDR3: TGTGCCAGCAGCTCGTGGCCTCCCCAGGGGGCCACAGATACGCAGTATTTT. Translated: CASSSWPPQGATDTQYF.

This clonotype has just a few counts. The rearrangement uses TRBV20-1 and TRBJ2-1; 7 bases map to TRBD2. This CDR3 has 15 amino acids. The germline V gene has CDR1 DFQATT and CDR2 SNEGSKA (reference sequence). The junction had 9 bases not matched to a gene; V was cut back by 0 bases and J by 7 bases. CDR3 residues: CSARDLLAANNEQFF. DNA for the CDR3: TGCAGTGCTAGAGATCTCCTAGCGGCTAATAATGAGCAGTTCTTC.

This chain connects TRBV7-2 to TRBJ2-1; D might be TRBD1 or TRBD2, each matching 5 bases. Germline V gene data show CDR1 as SGHTA and CDR2 as FQGNSA. V was shortened by 5 bases and J by 6 bases, with 14 bases between the two germline ends. The CDR3 is made up of 14 amino acids. The CDR3, as DNA: TGTGCCAGCAGCACTCGGGACGGCGGCAATGAGCAGTTCTTC. Its translation: CASSTRDGGNEQFF.